This entry describes one TCR beta chain. This clonotype was observed at least ten times. What antigen it recognizes has not been identified. Qualities for individual bases were not recorded, and no much larger clone is one base off. The sample originates from a study of patients and donors after allogeneic stem cell transplantation (dated by TCRdb to the early 2020s). V is cut by 1 base and J by 8 bases, and the space between the germline ends is 16 bases. From the cysteine through the phenylalanine, the CDR3 covers 14 amino acids. The read is trimmed to its CDR3 DNA, 42 bases read in frame from base 1. CDR1 is given as DFQATT and CDR2 as SNEGSKA, both from the germline V gene (reference sequence). The library was made by RT-PCR. TCRdb records NextSeq 550 as the sequencer. TCRdb passed the public sequencing reads through fastp at Q25 and MiXCR, retaining productive beta sequences. When rows share a CDR3 protein, they turn into one entry using the most common DNA and genes. The sample table shows approximately 250,000 distinct CDR3 sequences, and less than 15% are seen once. Roughly 11% of the sample belongs to the ten largest clones.

This clonotype originated in a human donor who was either an allogeneic HSCT recipient or a stem cell or donor lymphocyte infusion donor (not recorded which). It is not recorded whose cells these are; they may come from a transplant donor. The specimen sequenced was blood, either unsorted or a sorted T cell fraction (not recorded which). Here the chain combines TRBV20-1 and TRBJ2-3; no D gene can be assigned with confidence. The sequenced DNA: TGCAGTGCTAGAGTTTCCCCGCAGCCGATTACGCAGTATTTT. This sequence encodes CSARVSPQPITQYF.